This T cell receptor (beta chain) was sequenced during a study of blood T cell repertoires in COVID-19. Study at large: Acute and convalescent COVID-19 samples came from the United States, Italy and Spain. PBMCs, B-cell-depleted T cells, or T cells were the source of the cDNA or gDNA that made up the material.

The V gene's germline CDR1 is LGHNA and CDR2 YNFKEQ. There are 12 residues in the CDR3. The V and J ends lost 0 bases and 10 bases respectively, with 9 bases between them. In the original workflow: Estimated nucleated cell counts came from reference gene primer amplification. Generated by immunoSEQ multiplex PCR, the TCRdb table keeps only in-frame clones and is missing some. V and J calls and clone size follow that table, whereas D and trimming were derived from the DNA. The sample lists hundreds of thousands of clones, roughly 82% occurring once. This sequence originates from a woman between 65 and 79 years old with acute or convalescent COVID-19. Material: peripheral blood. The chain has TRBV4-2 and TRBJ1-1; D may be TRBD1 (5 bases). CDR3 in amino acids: CASSQDPGGAFF. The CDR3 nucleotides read TGTGCCAGCAGCCAAGATCCGGGGGGAGCTTTCTTT.